One sample yielded the 3 T cell receptor beta chains listed below, sequenced in a study of CXCR3-negative and CXCR3-positive naive CD8 T cells. Study-wide results and limits: Researchers report that CXCR3-positive naive cells carry more hydrophobic TRB CDR3s than CXCR3-negative naive cells.

The TRB cDNA libraries were prepared by 5' RACE with UMI labels. TCRdb re-called the 5' RACE reads and gives one entry per CDR3 protein, without DNA. The record lists 84,000 or so distinct CDR3 sequences, of which the ten most abundant hold roughly 0.59%. The antigens these receptors bind are not known. Sequencing was performed on naive CXCR3+ CD8+ T cells from blood. Subset here: CD45RO-CCR7+CD27+CD95- naive CD8+ T cells expressing CXCR3 (TNR3+). The origin of the receptors is a human donor in good health. Some clones in this sample may be carry-over from other donors' samples.

The chain couples TRBV7-8 to TRBJ2-2; without DNA, the TCRdb call of TRBD1 cannot be checked. The CDR3 has 17 amino acids. The germline V gene has CDR1 SGHVS and CDR2 FQNEAQ. The CDR3 loop is CASSLVARGGNTGELFF.

The chain joins TRBV19 to TRBJ2-7; TCRdb lists TRBD2, though no DNA is available to test this call. The CDR3 spans 15 residues. Looked up from germline, CDR1 is LNHDA and CDR2 is SQIVND (reference sequence). The chain's CDR3 is CASSMGSGSSYEQYF.

This rearrangement joins TRBV7-3 to TRBJ2-3; TCRdb's D call, TRBD2, is unchecked because there is no DNA. The CDR3 runs to 15 residues. Germline loops: CDR1 SGHTA, CDR2 FQGTGA. CDR3 protein: CASSPRGADTDTQYF.